This T cell receptor (beta chain) appears in the sequencing data of a study of cytomegalovirus exposure and HLA in healthy donors. About the study: In terms of ancestry, the Caucasian-associated cluster contained roughly 80% of the approximately 430 genotyped donors.

60 Vbeta and 13 Jbeta primers were used in PCR. Some clones are missing from TCRdb's copy, which holds only in-frame ones; the method was immunoSEQ multiplex PCR. This table holds 90,000 or so clones, about 80% found once. This clone was recorded a few times. The antigen remains unidentified. There are 15 residues in the CDR3. After removal of 4 bases from V and 3 bases from J, the junction contained 6 bases not matched to a gene. Germline V lookup: CDR1 SEHNR, CDR2 FQNEAQ (reference sequence). General observations from the study: In vitro data verified a few CMV-associated chains as specific for CMV antigens. Available immune exposure information covered CMV serostatus only.

The chain combines TRBV7-9 with TRBJ2-1; 7 bases are a match to TRBD2. The receptor's source is a woman aged 45-65 years in good health and CMV-seropositive. Sequences were obtained from PBMCs. In nucleotides, the CDR3 is TGTGCCAGCAGCTCGCGGGAGAAACTCTACAATGAGCAGTTCTTC. It codes for CASSSREKLYNEQFF.